This entry lists 22 T cell receptor beta chains sequenced from one sample in a study of control samples from healthy donors and cancer patients. Using immunoSEQ multiplex PCR, the repertoire was profiled, and TCRdb retains in-frame clones only, with some absent. The sample lists some 65,000 clones; 84% were seen once. Sequencing was performed on PBMCs. These receptors all stem from a woman aged 45-59 years with lung cancer.

Ten or more counts support this clone. V usage is TRBV6-1 and J usage is TRBJ2-7; unclear D gene. Germline V gene data show CDR1 as MNHNS and CDR2 as SASEGT. The CDR3 consists of 14 residues. V was cut by 0 bases and J by 3 bases, with 9 bases left in between. The CDR3 region has the DNA TGTGCCAGCAGTGAAGCGGGAACCCTCTACGAGCAGTACTTC. Translation: CASSEAGTLYEQYF.

The V gene is TRBV11-2, the J gene TRBJ2-7; tentatively, D is TRBD1 (5 bases). CDR1 is SGHAT, CDR2 FQNNGV, per germline. Deletions cut 2 bases from V and 6 bases from J, with 26 bases between. CDR3 length: 18 residues. The CDR3 DNA sequence: TGTGCCAGCAGCTTATTTATCTTAGACAGTCTTCAAGGGTCCGAGCAGTACTTC. Protein: CASSLFILDSLQGSEQYF.

This clone was detected a few times. The chain links TRBV6-5 to TRBJ1-6; D may be TRBD1 (5 bases). The germline V and J ends were trimmed by 8 bases and 10 bases, with 12 bases remaining between them. The CDR3 loop spans 12 amino acids. The germline V gene has CDR1 MNHEY and CDR2 SVGAGI. CDR3 residues: CASGGGGSPLHF. In DNA form, the CDR3 reads TGTGCCAGCGGCGGGGGAGGATCACCCCTCCACTTT.

This clone was seen more than once but under ten times. The chain combines TRBV4-2 with TRBJ1-2; no clear D. The CDR3 covers 14 residues. Germline V lookup: CDR1 LGHNA, CDR2 YNFKEQ. Between the trimmed V and J ends, which lost 1 base and 0 bases, there was a span of 6 bases. The CDR3 here is CASSQVNTNYGYTF. The CDR3 bases are TGTGCCAGCAGCCAAGTCAACACTAACTATGGCTACACCTTC.

The V call is TRBV19, the J call TRBJ2-2; 9 bases are a match to TRBD2. CDR1 and CDR2 (germline): LNHDA, SQIVND (reference sequence). V gave up 7 bases and J gave up 1 base; unmatched junction bases: 7. CDR3 length: 16 residues. This CDR3 is CASTYSGGENTGELFF. In nucleotides, the CDR3 is TGTGCCAGTACCTATAGCGGGGGTGAGAACACCGGGGAGCTGTTTTTT.

The chain has TRBV12-3 or TRBV12-4 and TRBJ1-2; no firm D call. V was trimmed by 8 bases and J by 2 bases, leaving 6 bases between them. CDR3 length equals 11 residues. The CDR3 spells CASVENYGYTF. CDR3 DNA sequence: TGTGCCAGCGTAGAGAACTATGGCTACACCTTC.

The chain joins TRBV6-5 to TRBJ2-7; D may be TRBD1 (5 bases). The CDR3 covers 14 residues. Germline V gene data show CDR1 as MNHEY and CDR2 as SVGAGI. V was cut by 2 bases and J by 3 bases, with 11 bases left in between. The CDR3 sequence: CASSYNGQGYEQYF. The CDR3 DNA is TGTGCCAGCAGTTACAACGGGCAGGGCTACGAGCAGTACTTC.

This chain connects TRBV18 to TRBJ1-1; 7 bases match TRBD1. V lost 3 bases, J lost 0 bases, and 1 base stayed unmatched. Germline V CDR1 and CDR2: KGHSH, LQKENI. This CDR3 has 14 amino acids. The CDR3 region is CASSPDRMNTEAFF. Here the CDR3 DNA reads TGTGCCAGCTCACCGGACAGGATGAACACTGAAGCTTTCTTT.

The genes are TRBV12-3 or TRBV12-4 and TRBJ2-2; D unresolved. This CDR3 has 12 amino acids. V lost 5 bases and J lost 5, with 6 bases in between. CDR3 nucleotide sequence: TGTGCCAGCAGTCAAGGGACCGGGGAGCTGTTTTTT. Its protein product is CASSQGTGELFF.

V is TRBV20-1 and J is TRBJ1-5, with no clear D. CDR1 DFQATT and CDR2 SNEGSKA come from the germline V gene (reference sequence). There are 10 residues in the CDR3. Trimming left V 7 bases short and J 6 bases short, with 7 bases between. The CDR3 sequence is CSVKGQPQHF. In DNA, the CDR3 is TGCAGTGTCAAGGGTCAGCCCCAGCATTTT.

The table lists this clone with a count of one. The gene calls are TRBV19 and TRBJ1-1, with a tentative D call TRBD1 (6 bases). The germline gives CDR1 LNHDA, CDR2 SQIVND (reference sequence). This CDR3 comprises 15 residues. Deletions cut 3 bases from V and 0 bases from J, with 11 bases between. The CDR3 DNA is TGTGCCAGTAGTATTTCTAGGGGGATGAACACTGAAGCTTTCTTT. Amino acids: CASSISRGMNTEAFF.

This clone was observed once. The CDR3 DNA reads as TGTGCCAGCAGCTCAACGACAGGGGGCTACACCTTC. Its translation is CASSSTTGGYTF. V is TRBV7-2 and J is TRBJ1-2; TRBD1 matches at 7 bases. Germline-derived CDR1 and CDR2 are SGHTA and FQGNSA. With 4 bases clipped from V and 8 bases from J, the junction kept 4 bases outside the gene matches. CDR3 length equals 12 residues.

This clone was picked up one time. The J gene is TRBJ1-6, the V gene TRBV3-1 (or the pseudogene TRBV3-2); 7 nucleotides align to TRBD1. Germline trimming cut 4 bases from V and 10 bases from J; bases unmatched to any gene: 10. CDR3 length equals 15 residues. CDR1 and CDR2 from the germline V gene are LGHDT and YNNKEL (reference sequence). CDR3 sequence: CASSPAEGAGSPLHF. CDR3 nucleotide sequence: TGTGCCAGCAGCCCGGCCGAGGGGGCAGGATCACCCCTCCACTTT.

V usage is TRBV19 and J usage is TRBJ1-5, with TRBD1 matching 8 bases. The CDR3 has 15 residues. V gave up 5 bases and J gave up 5 bases; unmatched junction bases: 8. Looked up from germline, CDR1 is LNHDA and CDR2 is SQIVND (reference sequence). The CDR3 spells CASSRQGSPHQPQHF. The DNA of the CDR3 is TGTGCCAGTAGTCGACAGGGGTCCCCTCATCAGCCCCAGCATTTT.

V usage is TRBV9 and J usage is TRBJ2-2; D is perhaps TRBD1 (6 bases). Germline V lookup: CDR1 SGDLS, CDR2 YYNGEE. CDR3 length equals 16 residues. The V end lost 4 bases, the J end lost 4 bases, and 17 bases lay between the germline ends. Here the CDR3 DNA reads TGTGCCAGCAGCCGATTAGCGACAGGCGGCACCGGGGAGCTGTTTTTT. This sequence encodes CASSRLATGGTGELFF.

This sequence joins TRBV6-4 and TRBJ2-1, with TRBD1 identical over 7 bases. Germline V gene data show CDR1 as MRHNA and CDR2 as SNTAGT. With 4 bases clipped from V and 1 base from J, the junction kept 4 bases outside the gene matches. The CDR3 extends over 15 amino acids. This chain's CDR3 is CASSVNRGSYNEQFF. CDR3 nucleotide sequence: TGTGCCAGCAGTGTTAACAGGGGTTCCTACAATGAGCAGTTCTTC.

The chain recombines TRBV19 with TRBJ1-1; D is unresolved. V lost 4 bases and J 4 bases, leaving 7 bases between the germline ends. Germline V gives CDR1 LNHDA, CDR2 SQIVND (reference sequence). This CDR3 is built from 12 residues. CDR3 protein: CASSTTGTEAFF. As DNA, the CDR3 is TGTGCCAGTAGTACCACTGGCACTGAAGCTTTCTTT.

In the case of this clone: The same CDR3 is also encoded by other DNA sequences in this sample. This sequence joins TRBV24-1 and TRBJ1-4; D gene unclear. The length of the CDR3 is 13 residues. The V end lost 7 bases, the J end lost 0 bases, and 5 bases lay between the germline ends. CDR1 and CDR2 from the germline V gene are KGHDR and SFDVKD. The CDR3 region is CATRSATNEKLFF. The CDR3 DNA reads as TGTGCCACCAGGTCAGCAACTAATGAAAAACTGTTTTTT.

This clone was seen a few times. The gene calls are TRBV6-6 and TRBJ1-3; tentative D call: TRBD1 (5 bases). This CDR3 comprises 16 residues. Trimming removed 6 bases at V and 0 bases at J, with 15 bases between. The germline V gene encodes CDR1 MNHNY and CDR2 SVGAGI (reference sequence). CDR3 bases: TGTGCCAGCAGACAAGAGGGGACCAGCTCTGGAAACACCATATATTTT. Protein: CASRQEGTSSGNTIYF.

The rearrangement joins TRBV11-2 to TRBJ1-1; a weak D match, TRBD1 (6 bases). This CDR3 region has 14 residues. V lost 5 bases and J lost 5, with 15 bases in between. Per the germline V gene, CDR1 is SGHAT and CDR2 is FQNNGV. Here the CDR3 DNA reads TGTGCCAGCAGCGCGACAGGTAGCGGTACTGAAGCTTTCTTT. Residues: CASSATGSGTEAFF. The full variable domain, completed using reference TRBV11-2 and TRBJ1-1, is EAGVAQSPRYKIIEKRQSVAFWCNPISGHATLYWYQQILGQGPKLLIQFQNNGVVDDSQLPKDRFSAERLKGVDSTLKIQPAKLEDSAVYLCASSATGSGTEAFFGQGTRLTVV.

The chain combines TRBV19 with TRBJ2-6; no definite D call. This CDR3 region has 13 residues. Per the germline V gene, CDR1 is LNHDA and CDR2 is SQIVND (reference sequence). Trimming cost V 6 bases and J 1 base, with 4 bases left between them. The CDR3 bases are TGTGCCAGTAGCTCTTCTGGGGCCAACGTCCTGACTTTC. Amino acids: CASSSSGANVLTF.

The genes are TRBV7-2 and TRBJ1-5, with TRBD1 matching 7 bases. After removal of 5 bases from V and 6 bases from J, the junction contained 4 bases not matched to a gene. CDR1 is SGHTA and CDR2 is FQGNSA in the germline V gene. CDR3 length: 13 residues. The CDR3 reads CASSRQGIQPQHF. The DNA of the CDR3 is TGTGCCAGCAGCCGACAGGGAATTCAGCCCCAGCATTTT.